This T cell receptor beta chain came from a study of blood T cell repertoires in COVID-19. Germline CDR1 and CDR2: KGHDR and SFDVKD. CDR3 length: 13 residues. V lost 7 bases and J 1 base, leaving 8 bases between the germline ends. This table comes from immunoSEQ multiplex PCR, and its TCRdb copy is limited to in-frame clones, with some not included. The sample lists approximately 400,000 clones, about 87% occurring once. The sequenced material came from peripheral blood. This sequence joins TRBV24-1 and TRBJ2-3; D unresolved. This TCR was sampled from a woman in her forties or fifties with COVID-19, enrolled during active disease. CDR3 in DNA: TGTGCCACCAGGTCCGGAGGCACAGATACGCAGTATTTT. Translation gives CATRSGGTDTQYF.